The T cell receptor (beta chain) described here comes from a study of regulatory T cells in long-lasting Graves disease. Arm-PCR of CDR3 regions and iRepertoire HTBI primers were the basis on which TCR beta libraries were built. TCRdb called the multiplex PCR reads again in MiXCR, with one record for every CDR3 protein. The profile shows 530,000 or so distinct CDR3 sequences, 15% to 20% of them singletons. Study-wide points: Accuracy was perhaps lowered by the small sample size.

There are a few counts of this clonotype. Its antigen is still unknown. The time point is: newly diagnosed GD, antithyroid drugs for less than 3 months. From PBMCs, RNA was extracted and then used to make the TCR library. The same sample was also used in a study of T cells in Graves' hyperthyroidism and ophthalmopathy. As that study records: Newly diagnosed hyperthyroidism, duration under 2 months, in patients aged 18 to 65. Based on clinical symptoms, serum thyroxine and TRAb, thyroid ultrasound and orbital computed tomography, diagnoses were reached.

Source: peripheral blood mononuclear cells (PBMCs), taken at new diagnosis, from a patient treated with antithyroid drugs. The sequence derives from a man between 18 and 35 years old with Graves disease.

The CDR3 nucleotides read TGTGCCAGCAGCCTCTCCGGGACAGGTATGGGGGAGCAGTACTTC. This codes for CASSLSGTGMGEQYF. The chain combines TRBV9 with TRBJ2-7; 8 bases fit TRBD1. Germline CDR1 and CDR2: SGDLS and YYNGEE. This CDR3 comprises 15 residues. V was pared by 4 bases and J by 7 bases, with 13 bases of the junction left unmatched.